Sequencing of this TCR beta chain was carried out in a study of OX40 agonist ivuxolimab in advanced cancers. Blood was sampled at baseline, cycle 4 day 1, and cycle 7 day 1. Deletions cut 4 bases from V and 1 base from J, with 8 bases between. CDR3 length: 13 residues. Germline V gene sequence: CDR1 SGHRS, CDR2 YFSETQ. Profiled with immunoSEQ multiplex PCR; TCRdb holds only in-frame clones, not every one. The profile shows about 77,000 clones, about 90% of them singletons. This clonotype originated in an adult with an advanced solid tumor such as melanoma, head and neck, liver or kidney cancer. The J gene is TRBJ1-1, the V gene TRBV5-1; D ambiguous. Sequenced here: CD4+ or CD8+ T cells sorted from blood, sampled in a trial of the OX40 agonist ivuxolimab. The CDR3 is CASSPEPNTEAFF. CDR3 in DNA: TGCGCCAGCAGCCCGGAGCCGAACACTGAAGCTTTCTTT.